This T cell receptor beta chain stems from a study of blood T cell repertoires in COVID-19. Turning to the study itself: The samples span acute and convalescent COVID-19 from the United States, Italy and Spain. The analysed material was cDNA or gDNA that came from T cells, B-cell-depleted T cells, or PBMCs.

Original analysis: From reference gene primer amplification, estimates of nucleated cell counts were derived. Repertoires were generated with immunoSEQ multiplex PCR, while TCRdb's copy carries only in-frame clones and drops some. V, J and clone size derive from that table, while D and trimming were established from the DNA sequence. The repertoire holds approximately 200,000 clones, over 75% seen once, with under 2% in the top ten. The V end lost 1 base, the J end lost 1 base, and 9 bases lay between the germline ends. The CDR3 is 15 residues long. Germline-derived CDR1 and CDR2 are SGHRS and YFSETQ.

The TCR sequence derives from a man aged 35 to 55 with active or convalescent COVID-19. The chain is built from TRBV5-1 and TRBJ2-1, with D tentatively TRBD1 (6 bases). The source material was peripheral blood. CDR3 in amino acids: CASSLQGQSYNEQFF. Written as DNA, the CDR3 is TGCGCCAGCAGCTTGCAAGGACAGTCCTACAATGAGCAGTTCTTC.